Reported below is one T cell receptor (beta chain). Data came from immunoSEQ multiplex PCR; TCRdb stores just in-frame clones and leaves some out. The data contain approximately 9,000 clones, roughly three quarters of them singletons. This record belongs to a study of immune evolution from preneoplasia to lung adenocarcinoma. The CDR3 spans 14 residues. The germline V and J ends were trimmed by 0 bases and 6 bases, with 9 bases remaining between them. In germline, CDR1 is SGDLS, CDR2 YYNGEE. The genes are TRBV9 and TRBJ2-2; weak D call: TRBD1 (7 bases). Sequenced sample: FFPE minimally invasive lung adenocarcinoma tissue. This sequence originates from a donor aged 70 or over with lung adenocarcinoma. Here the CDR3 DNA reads TGTGCCAGCAGCGTAGGGAGGGGGCCCGGGGAGCTGTTTTTT. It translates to CASSVGRGPGELFF. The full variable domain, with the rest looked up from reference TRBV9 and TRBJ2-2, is DSGVTQTPKHLITATGQRVTLRCSPRSGDLSVYWYQQSLDQGLQFLIQYYNGEERAKGNILERFSAQQFPDLHSELNLSSLELGDSALYFCASSVGRGPGELFFGEGSRLTVL.